This TCR beta chain came from a study of cytomegalovirus exposure and HLA in healthy donors. Study results and caveats: Associated with cytomegalovirus, according to the listing, were fewer than 200 TCR beta chains. An analysis done earlier found most TCR beta V segments productive about 87% or about 30% of the time. It was confirmed in vitro that a few of the CMV-associated chains were specific for CMV antigens. A later analysis appeared to link common viral pathogens to several of the most significant clusters.

PCR primers comprised 60 Vbeta and 13 Jbeta primers. TCRdb keeps only in-frame clones here, not all; method: immunoSEQ multiplex PCR. The sample shows around 110,000 clones, around 77% of them seen only once. Germline V gene lookup returns CDR1 SNHLY and CDR2 FYNNEI. The trim removed 8 bases at V and 0 bases at J, leaving 9 bases unmatched. This CDR3 is 15 amino acids long. Of note for this clone: Its antigen is unknown.

The sequence derives from a man aged 18 to 29 in good health and CMV-seronegative. J is TRBJ2-5 and V is TRBV2; 7 nucleotides align to TRBD2. Source material: PBMCs. The CDR3 reads CASGPSGAYQETQYF. Here the CDR3 DNA reads TGTGCCAGCGGGCCAAGCGGGGCGTACCAAGAGACCCAGTACTTC.